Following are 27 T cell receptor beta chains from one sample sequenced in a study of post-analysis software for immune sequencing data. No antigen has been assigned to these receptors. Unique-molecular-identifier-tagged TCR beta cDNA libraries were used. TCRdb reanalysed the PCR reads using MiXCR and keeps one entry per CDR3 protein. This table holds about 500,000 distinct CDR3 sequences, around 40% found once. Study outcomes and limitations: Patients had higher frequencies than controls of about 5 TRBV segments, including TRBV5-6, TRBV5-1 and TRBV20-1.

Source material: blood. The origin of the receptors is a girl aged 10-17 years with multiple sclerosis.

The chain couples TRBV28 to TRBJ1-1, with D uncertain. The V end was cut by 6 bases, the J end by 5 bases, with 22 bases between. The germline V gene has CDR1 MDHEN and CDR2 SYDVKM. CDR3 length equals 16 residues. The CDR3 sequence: CASSPPAGLGRTEAFF. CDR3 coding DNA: TGTGCCAGCAGCCCCCCCGCAGGCCTGGGAAGGACTGAAGCTTTCTTT. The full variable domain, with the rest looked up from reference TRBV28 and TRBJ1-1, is DVKVTQSSRYLVKRTGEKVFLECVQDMDHENMFWYRQDPGLGLRLIYFSYDVKMKEKGDIPEGYSVSREKKERFSLILESASTNQTSMYLCASSPPAGLGRTEAFFGQGTRLTVV.

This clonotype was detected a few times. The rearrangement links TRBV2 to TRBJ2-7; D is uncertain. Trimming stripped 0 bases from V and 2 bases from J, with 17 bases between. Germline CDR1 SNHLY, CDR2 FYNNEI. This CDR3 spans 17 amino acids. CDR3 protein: CASSEAPGMVATYEQYF. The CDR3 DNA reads TGTGCCAGCAGTGAAGCGCCAGGTATGGTGGCAACCTACGAGCAGTACTTC. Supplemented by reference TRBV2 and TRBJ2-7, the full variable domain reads EPEVTQTPSHQVTQMGQEVILRCVPISNHLYFYWYRQILGQKVEFLVSFYNNEISEKSEIFDDQFSVERPDGSNFTLKIRSTKLEDSAMYFCASSEAPGMVATYEQYFGPGTRLTVT.

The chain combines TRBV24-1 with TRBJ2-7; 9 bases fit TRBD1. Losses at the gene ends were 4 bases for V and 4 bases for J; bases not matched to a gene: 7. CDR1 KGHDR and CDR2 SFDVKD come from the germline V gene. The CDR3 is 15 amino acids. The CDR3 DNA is TGTGCCACCAGTGACTCCGGGACAGGGTCATACGAGCAGTACTTC. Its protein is CATSDSGTGSYEQYF.

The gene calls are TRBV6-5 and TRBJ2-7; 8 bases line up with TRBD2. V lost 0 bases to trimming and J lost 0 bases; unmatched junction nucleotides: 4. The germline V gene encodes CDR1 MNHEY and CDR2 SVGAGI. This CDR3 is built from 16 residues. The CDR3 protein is CASSYSSSGTSYEQYF. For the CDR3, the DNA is TGTGCCAGCAGTTACTCGAGTAGCGGGACCTCCTACGAGCAGTACTTC.

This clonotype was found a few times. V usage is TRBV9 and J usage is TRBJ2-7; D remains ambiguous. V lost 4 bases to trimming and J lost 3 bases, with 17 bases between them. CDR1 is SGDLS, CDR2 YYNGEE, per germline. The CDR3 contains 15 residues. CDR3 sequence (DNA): TGTGCCAGCAGCCTAGAGCCCGGCAGTGTCTACGAGCAGTACTTC. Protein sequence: CASSLEPGSVYEQYF. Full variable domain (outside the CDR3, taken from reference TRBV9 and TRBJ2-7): DSGVTQTPKHLITATGQRVTLRCSPRSGDLSVYWYQQSLDQGLQFLIQYYNGEERAKGNILERFSAQQFPDLHSELNLSSLELGDSALYFCASSLEPGSVYEQYFGPGTRLTVT.

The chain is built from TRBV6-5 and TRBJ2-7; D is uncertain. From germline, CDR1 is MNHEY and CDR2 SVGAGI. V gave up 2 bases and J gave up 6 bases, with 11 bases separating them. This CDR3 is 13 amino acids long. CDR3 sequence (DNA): TGTGCCAGCAGTTACGGCCGGTTCAGCGAGCAGTACTTC. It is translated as CASSYGRFSEQYF.

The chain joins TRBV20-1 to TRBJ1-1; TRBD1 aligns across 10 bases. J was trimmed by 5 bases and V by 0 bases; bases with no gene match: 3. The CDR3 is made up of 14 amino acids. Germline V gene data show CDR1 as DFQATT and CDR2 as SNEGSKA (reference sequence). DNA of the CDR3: TGCAGTGCTAGAGAGGGACAGGGGAATACTGAAGCTTTCTTT. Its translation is CSAREGQGNTEAFF.

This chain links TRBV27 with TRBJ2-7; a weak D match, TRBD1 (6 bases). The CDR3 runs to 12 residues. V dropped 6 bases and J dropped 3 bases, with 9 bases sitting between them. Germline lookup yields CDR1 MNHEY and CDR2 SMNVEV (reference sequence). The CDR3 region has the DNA TGTGCCAGCAGGACAGGCCACTACGAGCAGTACTTC. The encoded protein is CASRTGHYEQYF.

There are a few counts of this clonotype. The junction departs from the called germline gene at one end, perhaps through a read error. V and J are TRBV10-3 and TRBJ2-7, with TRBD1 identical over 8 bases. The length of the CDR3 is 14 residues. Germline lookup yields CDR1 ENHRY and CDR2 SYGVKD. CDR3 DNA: TGTGCCATCAGGGAGTCACAGGGGGTCTACGAGCAGTACTTC. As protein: CAIRESQGVYEQYF.

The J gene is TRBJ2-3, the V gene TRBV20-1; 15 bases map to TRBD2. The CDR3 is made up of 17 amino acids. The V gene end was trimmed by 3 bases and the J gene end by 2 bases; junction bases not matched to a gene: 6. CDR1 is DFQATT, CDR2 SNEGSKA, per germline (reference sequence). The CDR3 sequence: CSARAGLAGGTTDTQYF. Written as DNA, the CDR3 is TGCAGTGCTAGGGCGGGACTAGCGGGAGGAACCACAGATACGCAGTATTTT.

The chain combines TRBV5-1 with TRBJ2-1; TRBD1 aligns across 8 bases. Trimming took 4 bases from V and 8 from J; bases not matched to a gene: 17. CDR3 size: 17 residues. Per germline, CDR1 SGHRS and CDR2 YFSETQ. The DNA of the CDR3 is TGCGCCAGCAGCGGGGCGGACAGGGATGGGGCAGGGTATGAGCAGTTCTTC. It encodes CASSGADRDGAGYEQFF.

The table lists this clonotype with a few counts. DNA of the CDR3: TGTGCCAGCAGTTTAGGGAGCCCCTCCTACAATGAGCAGTTCTTC. Amino acids: CASSLGSPSYNEQFF. V usage is TRBV12-3 or TRBV12-4 and J usage is TRBJ2-1; D remains ambiguous. V gave up 1 base and J gave up 0 bases, with 7 bases separating them. This CDR3 is built from 15 residues.

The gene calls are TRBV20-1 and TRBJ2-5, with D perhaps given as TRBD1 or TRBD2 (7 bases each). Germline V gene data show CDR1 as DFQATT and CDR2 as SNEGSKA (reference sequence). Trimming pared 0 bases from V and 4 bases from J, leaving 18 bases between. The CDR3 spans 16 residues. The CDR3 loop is CSARDERGRGRETQYF. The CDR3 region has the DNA TGCAGTGCTAGAGATGAGAGGGGGCGCGGGAGAGAGACCCAGTACTTC.

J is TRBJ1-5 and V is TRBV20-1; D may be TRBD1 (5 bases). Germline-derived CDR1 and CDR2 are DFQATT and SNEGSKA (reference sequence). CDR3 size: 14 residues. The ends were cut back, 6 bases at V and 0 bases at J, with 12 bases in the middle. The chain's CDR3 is CSASQGYSNQPQHF. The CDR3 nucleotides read TGCAGTGCGAGCCAGGGTTATAGCAATCAGCCCCAGCATTTT.

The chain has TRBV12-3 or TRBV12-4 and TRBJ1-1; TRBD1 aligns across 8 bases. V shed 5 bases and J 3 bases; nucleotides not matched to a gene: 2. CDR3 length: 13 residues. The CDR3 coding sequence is TGTGCCAGCAGTACGGGACAGGACACTGAAGCTTTCTTT. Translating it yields CASSTGQDTEAFF.

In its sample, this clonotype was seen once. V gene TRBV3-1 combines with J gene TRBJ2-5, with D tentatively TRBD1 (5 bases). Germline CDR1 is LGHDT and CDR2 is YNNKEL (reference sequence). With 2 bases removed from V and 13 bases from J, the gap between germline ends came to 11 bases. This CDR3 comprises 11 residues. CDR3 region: CASSQLGRVYF. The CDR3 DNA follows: TGTGCCAGCAGCCAACTCGGCAGGGTGTACTTC.

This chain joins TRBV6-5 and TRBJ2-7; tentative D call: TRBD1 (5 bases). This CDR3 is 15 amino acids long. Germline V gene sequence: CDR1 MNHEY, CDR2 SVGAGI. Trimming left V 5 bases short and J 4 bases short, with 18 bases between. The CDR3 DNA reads TGTGCCAGCAGTCGTCCGTCCAGGGATCGATACGAGCAGTACTTC. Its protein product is CASSRPSRDRYEQYF.

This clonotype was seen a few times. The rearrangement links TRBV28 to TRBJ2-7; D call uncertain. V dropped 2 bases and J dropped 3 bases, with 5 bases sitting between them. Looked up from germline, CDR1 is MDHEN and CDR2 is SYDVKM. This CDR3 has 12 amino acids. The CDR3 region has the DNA TGTGCCAGCAGTTTACAGGTCTACGAGCAGTACTTC. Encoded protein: CASSLQVYEQYF.

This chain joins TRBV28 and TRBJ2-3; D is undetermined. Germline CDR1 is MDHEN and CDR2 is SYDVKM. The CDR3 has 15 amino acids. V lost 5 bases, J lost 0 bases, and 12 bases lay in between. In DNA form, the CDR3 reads TGTGCCAGCAGTATTACACTCTCTAGCACAGATACGCAGTATTTT. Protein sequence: CASSITLSSTDTQYF.

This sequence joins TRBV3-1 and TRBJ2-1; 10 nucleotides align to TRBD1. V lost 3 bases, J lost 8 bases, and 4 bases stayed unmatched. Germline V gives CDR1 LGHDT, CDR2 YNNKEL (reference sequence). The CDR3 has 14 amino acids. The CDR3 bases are TGTGCCAGCAGCCACGGGACAGGGGTGGATGAGCAGTTCTTC. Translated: CASSHGTGVDEQFF.

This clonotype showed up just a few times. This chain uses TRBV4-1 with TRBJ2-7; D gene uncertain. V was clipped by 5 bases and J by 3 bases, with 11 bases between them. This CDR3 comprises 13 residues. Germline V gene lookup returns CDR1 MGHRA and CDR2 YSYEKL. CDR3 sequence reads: CASSSYIFYEQYF. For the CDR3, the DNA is TGCGCCAGCAGCTCCTATATTTTCTACGAGCAGTACTTC.

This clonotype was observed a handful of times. The CDR3 DNA sequence: TGTGCCAGCAGCTTAGGCGGGAGCTTTGCGGAGCAGTACTTC. This sequence encodes CASSLGGSFAEQYF. V gene TRBV7-2 combines with J gene TRBJ2-4, with TRBD2 matching 7 bases. Germline V gene lookup returns CDR1 SGHTA and CDR2 FQGNSA. The CDR3 runs to 14 residues. J was trimmed by 13 bases and V by 1 base; bases with no gene match: 10.

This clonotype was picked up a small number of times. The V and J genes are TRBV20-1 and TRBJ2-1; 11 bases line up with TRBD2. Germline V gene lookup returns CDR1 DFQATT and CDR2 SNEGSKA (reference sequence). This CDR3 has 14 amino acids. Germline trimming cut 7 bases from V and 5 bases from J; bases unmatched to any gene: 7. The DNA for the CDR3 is TGCAGTGTTCCCACTAGCGGGAGTCACAATGAGCAGTTCTTC. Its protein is CSVPTSGSHNEQFF.

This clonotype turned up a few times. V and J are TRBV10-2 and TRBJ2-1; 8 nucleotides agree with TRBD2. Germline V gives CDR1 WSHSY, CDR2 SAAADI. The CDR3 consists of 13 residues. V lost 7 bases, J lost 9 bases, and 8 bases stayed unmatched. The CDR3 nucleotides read TGCGCCAGCAATGTCGGGAGGGGTGGTGAGCAGTTCTTC. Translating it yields CASNVGRGGEQFF.

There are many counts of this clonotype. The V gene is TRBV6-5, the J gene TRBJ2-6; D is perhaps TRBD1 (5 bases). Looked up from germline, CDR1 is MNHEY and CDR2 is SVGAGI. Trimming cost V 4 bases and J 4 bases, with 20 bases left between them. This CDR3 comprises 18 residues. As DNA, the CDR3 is TGTGCCAGCAGTTCACTGACAGCTACAGTAGCCGGGGCCAACGTCCTGACTTTC. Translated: CASSSLTATVAGANVLTF.

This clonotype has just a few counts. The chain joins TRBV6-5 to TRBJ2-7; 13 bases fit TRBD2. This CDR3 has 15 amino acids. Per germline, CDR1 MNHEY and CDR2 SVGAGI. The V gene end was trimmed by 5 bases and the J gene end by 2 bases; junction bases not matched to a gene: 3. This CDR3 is CASSRGTSGAYEQYF. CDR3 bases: TGTGCCAGCAGTCGGGGGACTAGCGGGGCCTACGAGCAGTACTTC.

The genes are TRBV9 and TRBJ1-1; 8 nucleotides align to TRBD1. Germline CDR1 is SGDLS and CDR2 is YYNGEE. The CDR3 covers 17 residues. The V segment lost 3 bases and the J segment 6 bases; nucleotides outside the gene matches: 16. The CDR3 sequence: CASSGGGLGQGRSEAFF. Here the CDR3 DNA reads TGTGCCAGCAGCGGGGGGGGACTAGGACAGGGCCGATCTGAAGCTTTCTTT.